The text below deals with one T cell receptor (beta chain). The antigen remains unidentified. These data come from a study of blood T cells in healthy people across ages. General observations from the study: Possibly, changes in expanded clonotypes were confounded because donor CMV status was unknown. Estimates based on one million T cells were treated as lower bounds.

Trimming removed 4 bases from V and 7 bases from J, with 20 bases in between. Germline V gene sequence: CDR1 MGHRA, CDR2 YSYEKL. The CDR3 extends over 16 amino acids. Primers used in a second PCR of about 6 to 11 cycles were a sample-barcoded 5' primer and a J-beta primer mix. TCRdb independently ran MiXCR on the 5' RACE reads; one entry per CDR3 protein. The sample shows 1,300,000 or so distinct CDR3 sequences, approximately 63% of them seen only once. This chain connects TRBV4-1 to TRBJ2-1, with D perhaps TRBD2 (6 bases). Sequencing input: blood. The clonotype originates from a young man in good health. Here the CDR3 reads CASSPTPEGGWNEQFF. The CDR3 DNA is TGCGCCAGCAGCCCAACACCTGAGGGAGGATGGAATGAGCAGTTCTTC.